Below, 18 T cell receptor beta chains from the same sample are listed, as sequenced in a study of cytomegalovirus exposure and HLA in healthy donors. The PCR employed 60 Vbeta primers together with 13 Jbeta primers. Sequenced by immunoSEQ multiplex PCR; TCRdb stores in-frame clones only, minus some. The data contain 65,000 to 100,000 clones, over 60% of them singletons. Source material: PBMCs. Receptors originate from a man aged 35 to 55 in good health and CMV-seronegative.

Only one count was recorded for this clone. The CDR3: CASTRSAYEQYF. The CDR3 DNA is TGTGCCAGCACCCGGAGCGCCTACGAGCAGTACTTC. V gene TRBV7-2 combines with J gene TRBJ2-7; D not certain. Germline CDR1 and CDR2: SGHTA and FQGNSA. V was cut by 7 bases and J by 2 bases, with 9 bases left in between. The CDR3 is 12 amino acids.

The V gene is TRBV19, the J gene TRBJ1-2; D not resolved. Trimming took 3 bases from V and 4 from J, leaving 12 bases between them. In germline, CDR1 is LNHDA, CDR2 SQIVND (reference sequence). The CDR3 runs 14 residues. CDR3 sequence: CASSIRDTLYGYTF. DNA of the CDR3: TGTGCCAGTAGTATCCGAGACACACTCTATGGCTACACCTTC.

The chain's CDR3 is CAISLNPGPGGYEQYF. In nucleotides, the CDR3 is TGTGCCATCAGCCTAAATCCGGGACCGGGGGGGTACGAGCAGTACTTC. This rearrangement joins TRBV10-3 to TRBJ2-7, with 8 bases lining up with TRBD2. Losses at the gene ends were 6 bases for V and 4 bases for J; bases not matched to a gene: 14. Germline CDR1 ENHRY, CDR2 SYGVKD. The CDR3 is made up of 16 amino acids.

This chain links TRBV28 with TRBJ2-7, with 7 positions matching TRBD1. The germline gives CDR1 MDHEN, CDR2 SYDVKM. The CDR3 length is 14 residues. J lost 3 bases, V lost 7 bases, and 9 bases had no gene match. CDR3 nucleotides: TGTGCCAGCACCAATGTCGGGACAGACTACGAGCAGTACTTC. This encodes CASTNVGTDYEQYF.

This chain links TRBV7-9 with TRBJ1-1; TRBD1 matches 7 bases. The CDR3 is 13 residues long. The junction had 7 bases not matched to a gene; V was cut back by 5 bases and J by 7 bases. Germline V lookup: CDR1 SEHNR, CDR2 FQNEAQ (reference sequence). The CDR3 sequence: CASSPDRTREAFF. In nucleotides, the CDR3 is TGTGCCAGCAGCCCGGACAGGACCCGTGAAGCTTTCTTT.

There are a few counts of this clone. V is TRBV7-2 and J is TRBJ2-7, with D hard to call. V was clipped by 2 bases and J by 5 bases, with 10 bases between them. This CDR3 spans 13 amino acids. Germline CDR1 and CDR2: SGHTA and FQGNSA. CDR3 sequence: CASSLNRGDEQYF. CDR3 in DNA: TGTGCCAGCAGCTTAAATCGAGGCGACGAGCAGTACTTC.

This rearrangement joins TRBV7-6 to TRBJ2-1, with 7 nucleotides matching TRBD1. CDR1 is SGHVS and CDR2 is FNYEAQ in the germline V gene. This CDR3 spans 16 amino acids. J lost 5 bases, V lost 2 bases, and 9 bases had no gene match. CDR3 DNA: TGTGCCAGCAGCTTATCTCGCACAGGGGCCGACAATGAGCAGTTCTTC. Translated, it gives CASSLSRTGADNEQFF.

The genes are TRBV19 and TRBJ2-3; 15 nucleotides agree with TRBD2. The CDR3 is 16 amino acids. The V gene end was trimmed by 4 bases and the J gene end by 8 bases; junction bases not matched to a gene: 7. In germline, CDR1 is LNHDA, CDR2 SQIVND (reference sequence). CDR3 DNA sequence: TGTGCCAGTAGTAGTCCGGGACTAGCGGGGGGAAGTACGCAGTATTTT. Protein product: CASSSPGLAGGSTQYF. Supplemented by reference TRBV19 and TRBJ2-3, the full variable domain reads DGGITQSPKYLFRKEGQNVTLSCEQNLNHDAMYWYRQDPGQGLRLIYYSQIVNDFQKGDIAEGYSVSREKKESFPLTVTSAQKNPTAFYLCASSSPGLAGGSTQYFGPGTRLTVL.

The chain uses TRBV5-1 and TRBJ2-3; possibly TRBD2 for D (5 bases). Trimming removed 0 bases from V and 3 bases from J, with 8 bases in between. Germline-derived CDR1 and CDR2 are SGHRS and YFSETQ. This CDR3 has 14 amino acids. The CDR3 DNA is TGCGCCAGCAGCTTGGAACGGGGTACAGATACGCAGTATTTT. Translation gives CASSLERGTDTQYF.

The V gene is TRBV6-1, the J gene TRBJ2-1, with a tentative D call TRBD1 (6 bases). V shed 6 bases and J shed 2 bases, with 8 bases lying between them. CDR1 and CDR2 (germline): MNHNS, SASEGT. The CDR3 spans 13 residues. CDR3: CASSRTAYNEQFF. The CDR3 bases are TGTGCCAGCAGCCGGACAGCCTACAATGAGCAGTTCTTC.

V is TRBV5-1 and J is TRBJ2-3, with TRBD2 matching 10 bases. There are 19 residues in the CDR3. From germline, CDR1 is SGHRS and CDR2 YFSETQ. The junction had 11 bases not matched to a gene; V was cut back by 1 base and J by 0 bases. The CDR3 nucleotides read TGCGCCAGCAGCTTGATCGAAGGACTAGCGGTTTTTAGCACAGATACGCAGTATTTT. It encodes CASSLIEGLAVFSTDTQYF.

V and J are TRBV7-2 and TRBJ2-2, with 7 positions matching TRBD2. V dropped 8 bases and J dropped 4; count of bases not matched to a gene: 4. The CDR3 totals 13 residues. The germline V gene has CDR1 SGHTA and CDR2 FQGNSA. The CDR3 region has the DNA TGTGCCAGCGCATCGGGAGGCACCGGGGAGCTGTTTTTT. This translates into CASASGGTGELFF.

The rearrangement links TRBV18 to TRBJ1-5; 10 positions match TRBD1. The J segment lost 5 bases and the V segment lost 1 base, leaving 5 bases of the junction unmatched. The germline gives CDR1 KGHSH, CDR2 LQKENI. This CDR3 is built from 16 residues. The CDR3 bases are TGTGCCAGCTCACCACGACAGGGGGCAATCGATCAGCCCCAGCATTTT. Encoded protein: CASSPRQGAIDQPQHF.

The CDR3 DNA follows: TGTGCCAGCAGTGACTATTCTCGGGGCACCATATATTTT. Amino acid sequence: CASSDYSRGTIYF. The chain recombines TRBV6-1 with TRBJ1-3; no firm D call. This CDR3 is 13 amino acids long. V shed 3 bases and J shed 9 bases, with 12 bases lying between them. Germline CDR1 MNHNS, CDR2 SASEGT.

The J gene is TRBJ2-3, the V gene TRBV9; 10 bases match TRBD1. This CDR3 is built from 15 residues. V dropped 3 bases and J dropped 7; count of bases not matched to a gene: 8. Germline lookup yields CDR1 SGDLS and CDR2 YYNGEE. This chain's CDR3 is CASSGYDRGLNTQYF. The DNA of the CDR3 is TGTGCCAGCAGCGGATACGACAGGGGGCTAAATACGCAGTATTTT.

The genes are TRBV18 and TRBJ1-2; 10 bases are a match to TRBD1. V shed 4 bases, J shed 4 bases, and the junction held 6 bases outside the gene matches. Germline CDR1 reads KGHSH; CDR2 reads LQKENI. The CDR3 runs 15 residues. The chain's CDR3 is CASSLDRGRLYGYTF. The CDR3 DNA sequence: TGTGCCAGCTCACTCGACAGGGGGCGCCTCTATGGCTACACCTTC.

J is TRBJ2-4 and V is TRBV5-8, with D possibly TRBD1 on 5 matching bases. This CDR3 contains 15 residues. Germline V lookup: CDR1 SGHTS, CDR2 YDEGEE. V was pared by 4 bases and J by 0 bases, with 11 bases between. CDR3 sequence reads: CASSAMTVAKNIQYF. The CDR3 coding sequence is TGTGCCAGCAGCGCCATGACAGTAGCCAAAAACATTCAGTACTTC. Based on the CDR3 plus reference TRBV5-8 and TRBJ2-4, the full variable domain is EAGVTQSPTHLIKTRGQQATLRCSPISGHTSVYWYQQALGLGLQFLLWYDEGEERNRGNFPPRFSGRQFPNYSSELNVNALELEDSALYLCASSAMTVAKNIQYFGAGTRLSVL.

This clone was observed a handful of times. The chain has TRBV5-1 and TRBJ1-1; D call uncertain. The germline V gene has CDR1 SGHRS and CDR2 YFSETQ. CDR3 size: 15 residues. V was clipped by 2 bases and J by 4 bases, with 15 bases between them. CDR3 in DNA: TGCGCCAGCAGCTTCAACGGAGGAAGAGGCACTGAAGCTTTCTTT. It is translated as CASSFNGGRGTEAFF.